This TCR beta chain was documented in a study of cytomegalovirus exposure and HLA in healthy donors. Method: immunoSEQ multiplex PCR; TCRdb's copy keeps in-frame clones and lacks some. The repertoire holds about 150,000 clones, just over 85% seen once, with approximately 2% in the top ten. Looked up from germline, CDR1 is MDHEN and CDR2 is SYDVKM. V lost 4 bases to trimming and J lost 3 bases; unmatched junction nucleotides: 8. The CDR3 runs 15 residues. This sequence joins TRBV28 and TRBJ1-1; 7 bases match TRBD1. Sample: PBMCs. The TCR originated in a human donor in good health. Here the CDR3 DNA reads TGTGCCAGCAGTTCTTACAGGGGTTCCTACACTGAAGCTTTCTTT. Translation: CASSSYRGSYTEAFF.